This T cell receptor beta chain was sequenced during a study of glioma-infiltrating T cells after dendritic cell vaccination. Germline lookup yields CDR1 MGHRA and CDR2 YSYEKL. The V segment lost 2 bases and the J segment 4 bases; nucleotides outside the gene matches: 4. The CDR3 extends over 15 amino acids. As for time point: after dendritic cell vaccination, including at tumor progression/relapse. Profiling relied on immunoSEQ multiplex PCR, and the TCRdb table lists in-frame clones only, not all of them. Among 65,000 to 80,000 clones listed, roughly 84% were seen once. This material consisted of blood, taken after dendritic cell vaccination. The genes are TRBV4-1 and TRBJ2-7; 11 bases map to TRBD2. The clonotype comes from a human donor with glioblastoma. The CDR3 coding sequence is TGCGCCAGCAGCCAACCTAGCGGGGGGAATTACGAGCAGTACTTC. Protein product: CASSQPSGGNYEQYF.